A selection of T cell receptor beta chains follows, all from one sample in a study of shared clonotypes between healthy human individuals. Profiled with immunoSEQ multiplex PCR; TCRdb holds only in-frame clones, not every one. The sample lists about 640,000 clones, 60% to 80% occurring once. What was sequenced was memory CD4+ T cells sorted from blood. These receptors were obtained from a woman aged 25 to 39 in good health. The CDR3 runs from the conserved cysteine through the conserved F or W. The order of the fields is D gene, J gene, V gene, clone size, CDR3 protein, CDR3 DNA. The D gene is left open where the match is weak. Rows may omit the clone size; those that give it use once, few, many or a size class.

>NA|TRBJ2-5|TRBV14|many
CASSQNSQETQYF
TGTGCCAGCAGCCAAAACAGCCAAGAGACCCAGTACTTC
>TRBD2|TRBJ2-2|TRBV2|NA
CASRTAGGSNTGELFF
TGTGCCAGCAGGACAGCGGGAGGGTCTAACACCGGGGAGCTGTTTTTT
>NA|TRBJ1-4|TRBV11-3|NA
CASSLPFSSSTEKLFF
TGTGCCAGCAGCCTACCTTTCTCTTCGTCAACTGAAAAACTGTTTTTT
>TRBD1|TRBJ1-4|TRBV5-1|few
CASSLGDRDVEKLFF
TGCGCCAGCAGCTTGGGAGACAGGGACGTGGAAAAACTGTTTTTT
>NA|TRBJ2-1|TRBV11-3|few
CASSLIGGNEQFF
TGTGCCAGCAGCCTTATAGGGGGCAATGAGCAGTTCTTC
>NA|TRBJ2-1|TRBV11-2|NA
CASSLDPGVSYNEQFF
TGTGCCAGCAGCTTAGATCCGGGAGTTTCCTACAATGAGCAGTTCTTC
>NA|TRBJ1-5|TRBV5-1|NA
CASSLSGGGQPQHF
TGCGCCAGCAGCTTGTCGGGGGGCGGCCAGCCCCAGCATTTT
>TRBD1|TRBJ2-7|TRBV28|few
CASSLLSRGQVF
TGTGCCAGCAGTTTACTTTCGAGGGGGCAGGTCTTC
>NA|TRBJ1-5|TRBV2|NA
CASRDSNQPQHF
TGTGCCAGCCGGGACAGCAATCAGCCCCAGCATTTT
>NA|TRBJ1-5|TRBV6-5|NA
CASSLAPSGNQPQHF
TGTGCCAGCAGTTTGGCCCCAAGTGGCAATCAGCCCCAGCATTTT
>NA|TRBJ1-2|TRBV7-9|NA
CASSSGGGQRGYTF
TGTGCCAGCAGCTCGGGGGGTGGACAGAGGGGCTACACCTTC
>TRBD1|TRBJ2-3|TRBV19|NA
CASSRDRGGGTDTQYF
TGTGCCAGTAGCAGGGACAGGGGAGGTGGCACAGATACGCAGTATTTT
>NA|TRBJ2-1|TRBV19|NA
CASSIVPGKVLF
TGTGCCAGTAGTATAGTCCCCGGGAAGGTCCTCTTC